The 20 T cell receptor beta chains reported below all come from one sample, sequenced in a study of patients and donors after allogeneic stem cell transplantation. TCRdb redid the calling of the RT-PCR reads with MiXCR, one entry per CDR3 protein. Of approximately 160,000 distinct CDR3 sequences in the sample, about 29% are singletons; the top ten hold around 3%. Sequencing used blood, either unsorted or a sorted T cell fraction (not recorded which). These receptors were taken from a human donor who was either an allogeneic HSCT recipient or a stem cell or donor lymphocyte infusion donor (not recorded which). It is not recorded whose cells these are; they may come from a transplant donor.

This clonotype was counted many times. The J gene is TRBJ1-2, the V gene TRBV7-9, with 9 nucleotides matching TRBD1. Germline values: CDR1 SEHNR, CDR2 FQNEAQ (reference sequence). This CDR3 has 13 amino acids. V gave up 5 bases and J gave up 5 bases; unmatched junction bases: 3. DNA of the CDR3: TGTGCCAGCAGCGGGGGACAGGGATATGGCTACACCTTC. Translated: CASSGGQGYGYTF.

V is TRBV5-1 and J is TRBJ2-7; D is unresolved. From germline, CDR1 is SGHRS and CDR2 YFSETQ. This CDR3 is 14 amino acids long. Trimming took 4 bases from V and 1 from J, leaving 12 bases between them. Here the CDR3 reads CASSQPDGSYEQYF. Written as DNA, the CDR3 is TGCGCCAGCAGCCAACCAGATGGTTCCTACGAGCAGTACTTC.

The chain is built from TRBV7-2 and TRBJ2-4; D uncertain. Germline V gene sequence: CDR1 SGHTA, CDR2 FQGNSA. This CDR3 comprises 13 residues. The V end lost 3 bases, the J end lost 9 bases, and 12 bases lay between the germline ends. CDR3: CASSFRAQSIQYF. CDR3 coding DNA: TGTGCCAGCAGCTTTAGGGCTCAGAGCATTCAGTACTTC.

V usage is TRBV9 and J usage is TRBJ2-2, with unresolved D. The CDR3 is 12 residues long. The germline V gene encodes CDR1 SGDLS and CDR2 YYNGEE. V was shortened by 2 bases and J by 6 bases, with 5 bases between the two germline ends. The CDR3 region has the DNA TGTGCCAGCAGCGTCTGGTCCGGGGAGCTGTTTTTT. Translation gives CASSVWSGELFF.

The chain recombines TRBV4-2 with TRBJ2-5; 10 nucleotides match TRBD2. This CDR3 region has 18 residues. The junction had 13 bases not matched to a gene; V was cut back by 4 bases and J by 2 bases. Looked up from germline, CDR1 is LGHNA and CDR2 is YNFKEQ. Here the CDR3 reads CASSRQGASGRLQETQYF. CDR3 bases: TGTGCCAGCAGCCGACAAGGGGCTAGCGGGAGACTGCAAGAGACCCAGTACTTC.

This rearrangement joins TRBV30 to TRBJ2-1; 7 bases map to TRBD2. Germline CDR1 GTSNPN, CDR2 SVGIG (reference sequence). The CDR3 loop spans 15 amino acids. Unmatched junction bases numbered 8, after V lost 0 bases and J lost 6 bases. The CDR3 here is CAWSVLREGGNEQFF. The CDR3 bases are TGTGCCTGGAGTGTACTGAGGGAGGGAGGCAATGAGCAGTTCTTC.

This CDR3 reads CASSITGERSTIYF. The CDR3 DNA reads TGTGCCAGTAGTATAACGGGAGAGCGAAGCACCATATATTTT. The rearrangement uses TRBV19 and TRBJ1-3; D not resolved. Trimming removed 2 bases at V and 9 bases at J, with 14 bases between. The CDR3 is 14 residues long. Germline V CDR1 and CDR2: LNHDA, SQIVND (reference sequence).

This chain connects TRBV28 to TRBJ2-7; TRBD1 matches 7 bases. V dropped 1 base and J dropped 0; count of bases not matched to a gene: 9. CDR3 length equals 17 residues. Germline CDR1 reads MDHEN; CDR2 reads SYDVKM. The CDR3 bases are TGTGCCAGCAGTTTATTACTGGGACAGTCTTTCTCCTACGAGCAGTACTTC. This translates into CASSLLLGQSFSYEQYF.

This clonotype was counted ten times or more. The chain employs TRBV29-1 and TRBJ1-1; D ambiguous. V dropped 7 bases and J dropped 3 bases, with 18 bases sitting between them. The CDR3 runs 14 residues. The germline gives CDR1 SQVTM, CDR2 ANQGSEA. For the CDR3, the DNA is TGCAGCGCTAACAGTAACAGCGCAGACACTGAAGCTTTCTTT. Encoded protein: CSANSNSADTEAFF.

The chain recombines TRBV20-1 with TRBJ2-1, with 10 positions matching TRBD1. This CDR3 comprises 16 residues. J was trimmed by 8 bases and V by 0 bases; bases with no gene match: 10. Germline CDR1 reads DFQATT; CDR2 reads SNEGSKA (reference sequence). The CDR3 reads CSARDFRDRGQDEQFF. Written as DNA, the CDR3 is TGCAGTGCTAGAGATTTCCGTGACAGGGGGCAGGATGAGCAGTTCTTC.

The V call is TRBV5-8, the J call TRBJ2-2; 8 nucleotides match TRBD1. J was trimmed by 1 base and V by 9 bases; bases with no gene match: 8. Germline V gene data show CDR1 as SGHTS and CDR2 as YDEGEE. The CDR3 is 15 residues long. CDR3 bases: TGTGCCACGGGCCCCGACAGGGGGAACACCGGGGAGCTGTTTTTT. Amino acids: CATGPDRGNTGELFF.

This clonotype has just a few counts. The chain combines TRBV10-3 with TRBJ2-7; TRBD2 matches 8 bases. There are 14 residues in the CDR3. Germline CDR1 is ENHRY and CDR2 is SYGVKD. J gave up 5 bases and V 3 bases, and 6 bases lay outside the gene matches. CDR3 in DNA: TGTGCCATCAGTGACGGGACTAGTCCCAACGAGCAGTACTTC. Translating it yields CAISDGTSPNEQYF.

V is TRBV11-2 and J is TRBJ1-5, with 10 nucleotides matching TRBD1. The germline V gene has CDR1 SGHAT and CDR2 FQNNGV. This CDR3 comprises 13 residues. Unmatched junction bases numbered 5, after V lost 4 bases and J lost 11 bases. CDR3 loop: CASSYGGTGAQHF. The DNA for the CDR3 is TGTGCCAGCAGCTACGGTGGGACAGGGGCCCAGCATTTT.

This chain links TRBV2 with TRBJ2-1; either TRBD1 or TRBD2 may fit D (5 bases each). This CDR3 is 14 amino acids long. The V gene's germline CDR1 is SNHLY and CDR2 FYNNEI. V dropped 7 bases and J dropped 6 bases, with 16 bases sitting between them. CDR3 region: CASKPLWGINEQFF. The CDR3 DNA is TGTGCCAGCAAACCACTCTGGGGGATCAATGAGCAGTTCTTC.

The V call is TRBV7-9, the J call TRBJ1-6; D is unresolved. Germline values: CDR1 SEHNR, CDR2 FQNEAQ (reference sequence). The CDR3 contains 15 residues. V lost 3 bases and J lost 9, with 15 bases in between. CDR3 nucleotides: TGTGCCAGCAGCTTGAATTCAGCTGCCAGTTCACCCCTCCACTTT. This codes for CASSLNSAASSPLHF. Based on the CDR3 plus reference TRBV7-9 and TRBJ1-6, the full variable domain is DTGVSQNPRHKITKRGQNVTFRCDPISEHNRLYWYRQTLGQGPEFLTYFQNEAQLEKSRLLSDRFSAERPKGSFSTLEIQRTEQGDSAMYLCASSLNSAASSPLHFGNGTRLTVT.

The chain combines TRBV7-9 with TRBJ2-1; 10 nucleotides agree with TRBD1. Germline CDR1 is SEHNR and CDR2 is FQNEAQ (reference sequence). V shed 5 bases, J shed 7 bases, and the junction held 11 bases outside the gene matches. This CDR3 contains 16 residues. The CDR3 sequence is CASSHQSRDRGNEQFF. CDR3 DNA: TGTGCCAGCAGCCACCAGTCCCGGGACAGGGGAAATGAGCAGTTCTTC. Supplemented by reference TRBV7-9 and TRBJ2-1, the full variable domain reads DTGVSQNPRHKITKRGQNVTFRCDPISEHNRLYWYRQTLGQGPEFLTYFQNEAQLEKSRLLSDRFSAERPKGSFSTLEIQRTEQGDSAMYLCASSHQSRDRGNEQFFGPGTRLTVL.

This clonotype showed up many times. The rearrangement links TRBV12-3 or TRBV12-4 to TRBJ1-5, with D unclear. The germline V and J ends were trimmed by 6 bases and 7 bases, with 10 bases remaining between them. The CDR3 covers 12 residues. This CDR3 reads CASSFSRQPQHF. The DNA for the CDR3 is TGTGCCAGCAGCTTCAGTCGGCAGCCCCAGCATTTT.

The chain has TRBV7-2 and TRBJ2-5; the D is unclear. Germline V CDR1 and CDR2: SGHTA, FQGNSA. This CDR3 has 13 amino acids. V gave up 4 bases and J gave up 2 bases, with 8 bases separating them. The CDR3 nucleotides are TGTGCCAGCAGCTCTCTTTCACAAGAGACCCAGTACTTC. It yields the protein CASSSLSQETQYF.

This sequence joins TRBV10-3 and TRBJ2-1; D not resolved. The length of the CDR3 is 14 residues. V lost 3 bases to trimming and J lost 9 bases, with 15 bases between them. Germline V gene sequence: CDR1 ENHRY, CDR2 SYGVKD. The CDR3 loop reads CAISDFGGVGEQFF. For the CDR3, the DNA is TGTGCCATCAGTGATTTCGGCGGAGTGGGTGAGCAGTTCTTC.

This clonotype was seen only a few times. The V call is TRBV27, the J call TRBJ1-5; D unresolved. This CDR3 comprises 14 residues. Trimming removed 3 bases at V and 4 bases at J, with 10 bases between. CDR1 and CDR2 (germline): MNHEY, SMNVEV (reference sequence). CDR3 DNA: TGTGCCAGCAGTTTGACGGTTGGTAATCAGCCCCAGCATTTT. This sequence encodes CASSLTVGNQPQHF.